The present TCR beta chain was sequenced within a study of blood T cell repertoires in COVID-19. Study-wide background: PBMCs, B-cell-depleted T cells, or T cells provided the cDNA or gDNA that made up the material.

Repertoires were generated with immunoSEQ multiplex PCR, while TCRdb's copy carries only in-frame clones and drops some. This table holds around 310,000 clones, 85% to 90% found once. Residents of 24 US areas, aged roughly 18 to 90 years, made up the participants. Among Cohort 3 donors, those recovered had two negative PCRs, clearance, or symptom resolution. The CDR3 contains 15 residues. With 1 base removed from V and 0 bases from J, the gap between germline ends came to 10 bases. Germline CDR1 MNHEY, CDR2 SMNVEV (reference sequence). The sequencing sample was made of PBMCs or T cells enriched from blood (not recorded which). V is TRBV27 and J is TRBJ2-7; the D gene is possibly TRBD2 (6 bases). The receptor was derived from a woman aged 30 to 39 who had recovered from COVID-19. CDR3 in DNA: TGTGCCAGCAGTTTATTTGGGGGGAGCTCCTACGAGCAGTACTTC. This encodes CASSLFGGSSYEQYF.